Given below is one T cell receptor (beta chain) in context. There is no known antigen for this receptor. There are no base qualities to consult, and no much larger clone falls within one base. Each collaborating institution followed its own protocols to collect whole blood in K2EDTA tubes. For TCRbeta analysis, collaborators shipped samples as frozen whole blood, isolated PBMCs, or DNA extracted from either of those sample types. CDR1 SGHTA and CDR2 FQGNSA were looked up in the germline V gene. Including cysteine and phenylalanine, the CDR3 has 16 amino acids. The read is trimmed to its CDR3 DNA, 48 bases read in frame from base 1. At the junction V is shortened by 6 bases and J by 0 bases, with 14 bases in between. This sample was taken from a study of blood T cell repertoires in COVID-19 (dated by TCRdb to about 2020). Concerning the study at large: The collaborator samples originated in the United States, Italy and Spain and spanned the acute and convalescent phases of COVID-19. The sample metadata nearly always contained a de-identified subject ID, COVID-19 status, age in years and sex. The material from the prospective study consisted of cDNA or gDNA derived from T cells, B-cell-depleted T cells, or PBMCs. The repertoires were released in a freely available public database meant as a resource for research on the immune response to SARS-CoV-2. The dataset comprised deeply sampled blood TCRbeta repertoires from subjects exposed to, actively infected with, or recovered from COVID-19. HLA class I and class II types, where available, came from metadata supplied by the sample provider rather than from assay-based typing. Samples were obtained from the ongoing ImmuneRACE study (first 160 participants) and from 1,254 subjects provided by 6 global collaborators. Beyond this particular receptor, the publication reports: How much clinical and demographic metadata was included differed by source and by participant, and the metadata was provided uncurated.

TCRbeta CDR3 regions were amplified from genomic DNA using the immunoSEQ Assay, a bias-controlled multiplex PCR. For the original study's pipeline: The number of nucleated cells in each sample was estimated by amplification of reference gene primers within the assay. Sequence reads were collapsed and filtered to measure the absolute abundance of every unique TCRbeta CDR3 rearrangement. For each sample, productive Simpson clonality was calculated as the square root of Simpson's diversity index across productive rearrangements. The table comes from immuneACCESS by way of TCRdb, which keeps in-frame sequences with V and J called. Part of the clones is missing from these tables; in studies checked, under half for an unresolved V gene and the rest for unknown reasons. The DNA was the basis for D and trimming; V, J and clone size are from that table. This sample holds approximately 180,000 clones; roughly 86% were observed only once. The ten largest clonotypes hold roughly 1.5% of the sample.

The sequence derives from a woman aged 50 to 65 with acute or convalescent COVID-19. The rearranged segments are TRBV7-2 and TRBJ2-2; D gene: possibly TRBD2, on 6 matching bases. Sequences were obtained from peripheral blood. The CDR3 reads CASSLAGTPNTGELFF. The nucleotides are TGTGCCAGCAGTTTGGCCGGGACTCCGAACACCGGGGAGCTGTTTTTT. With the portions outside the CDR3 filled from the reference TRBV7-2 and TRBJ2-2 genes, the complete variable region becomes GAGVSQSPSNKVTEKGKDVELRCDPISGHTALYWYRQSLGQGLEFLIYFQGNSAPDKSGLPSDRFSAERTGGSVSTLTIQRTQQEDSAVYLCASSLAGTPNTGELFFGEGSRLTVL.